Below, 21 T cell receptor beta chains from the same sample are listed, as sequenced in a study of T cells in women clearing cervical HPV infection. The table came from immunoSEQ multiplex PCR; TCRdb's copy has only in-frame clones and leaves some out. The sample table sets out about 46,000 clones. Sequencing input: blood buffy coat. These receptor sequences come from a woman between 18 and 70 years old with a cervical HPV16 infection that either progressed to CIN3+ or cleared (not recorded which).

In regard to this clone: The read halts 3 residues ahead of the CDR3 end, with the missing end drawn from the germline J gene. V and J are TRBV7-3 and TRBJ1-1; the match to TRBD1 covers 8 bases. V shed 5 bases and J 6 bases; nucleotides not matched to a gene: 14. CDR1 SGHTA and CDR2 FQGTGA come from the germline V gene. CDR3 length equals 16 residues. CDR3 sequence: CASSTQATGGRSEAFF. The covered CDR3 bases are TGTGCCAGCAGCACGCAAGCTACAGGGGGGCGTTCTGAA.

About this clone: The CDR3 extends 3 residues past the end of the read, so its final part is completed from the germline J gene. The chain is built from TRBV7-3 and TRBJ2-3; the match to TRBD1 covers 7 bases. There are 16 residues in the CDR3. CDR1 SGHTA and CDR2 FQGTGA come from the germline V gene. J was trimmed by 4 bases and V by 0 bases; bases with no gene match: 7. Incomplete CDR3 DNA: TGTGCCAGCAGCTTAACTTGGACAGGAGTTTCAGATACG. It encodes CASSLTWTGVSDT. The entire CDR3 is CASSLTWTGVSDTQYF.

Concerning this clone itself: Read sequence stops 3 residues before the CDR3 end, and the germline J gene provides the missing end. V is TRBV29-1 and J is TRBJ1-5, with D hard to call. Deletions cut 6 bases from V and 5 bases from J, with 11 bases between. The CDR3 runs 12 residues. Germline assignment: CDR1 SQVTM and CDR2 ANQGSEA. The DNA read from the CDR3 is TGCAGCGTCGCGGACTTGCATCAGCCC. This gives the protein CSVADLHQP. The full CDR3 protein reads CSVADLHQPQHF.

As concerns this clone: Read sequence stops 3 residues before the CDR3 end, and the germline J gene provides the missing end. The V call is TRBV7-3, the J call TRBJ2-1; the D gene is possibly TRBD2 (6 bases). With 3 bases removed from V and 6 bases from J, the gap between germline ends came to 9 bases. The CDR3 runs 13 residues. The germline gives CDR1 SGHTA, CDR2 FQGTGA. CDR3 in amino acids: CASSLGLVNEQFF. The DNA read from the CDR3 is TGTGCCAGCAGCTTGGGACTCGTCAATGAG.

The CDR3 bases that were read are TGTGCCAGTAGTTCCTCACAGGGTGGCGCGAGT. It specifies CASSSSQGGAS. The whole CDR3 sequence is CASSSSQGGASAFF. The genes are TRBV19 and TRBJ1-1, with D perhaps matching TRBD1 (6 bases). The sequence runs out 3 residues before the end of the CDR3; the remainder is reconstructed from the germline J gene. This CDR3 spans 14 amino acids. Germline CDR1 is LNHDA and CDR2 is SQIVND (reference sequence). The full variable domain, its missing parts supplied by reference TRBV19 and TRBJ1-1, is DGGITQSPKYLFRKEGQNVTLSCEQNLNHDAMYWYRQDPGQGLRLIYYSQIVNDFQKGDIAEGYSVSREKKESFPLTVTSAQKNPTAFYLCASSSSQGGASAFFGQGTRLTVV.

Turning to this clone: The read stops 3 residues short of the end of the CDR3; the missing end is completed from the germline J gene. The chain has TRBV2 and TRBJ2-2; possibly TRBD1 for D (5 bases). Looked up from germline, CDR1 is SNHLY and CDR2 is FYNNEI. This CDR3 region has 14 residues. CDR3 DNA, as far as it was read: TGTGCCAGCAGTGATTCCGCTGGGGCCAACGTG. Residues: CASSDSAGANV. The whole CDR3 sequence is CASSDSAGANVLFF.

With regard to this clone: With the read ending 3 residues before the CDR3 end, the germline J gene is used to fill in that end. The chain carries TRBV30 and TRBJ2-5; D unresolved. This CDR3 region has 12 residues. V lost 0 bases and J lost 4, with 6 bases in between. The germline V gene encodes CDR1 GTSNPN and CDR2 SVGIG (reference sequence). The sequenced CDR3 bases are TGTGCCTGGAGTGTTGGTAGAGAGACC. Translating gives CAWSVGRET. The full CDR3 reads CAWSVGRETQYF.

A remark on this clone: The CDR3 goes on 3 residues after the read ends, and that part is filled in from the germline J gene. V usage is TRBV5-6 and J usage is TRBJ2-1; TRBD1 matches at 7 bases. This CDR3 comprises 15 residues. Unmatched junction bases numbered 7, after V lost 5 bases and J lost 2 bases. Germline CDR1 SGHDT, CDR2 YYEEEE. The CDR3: CASSTDRKAYNEQFF. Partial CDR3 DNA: TGTGCCAGCAGTACGGACAGGAAGGCCTACAATGAG.

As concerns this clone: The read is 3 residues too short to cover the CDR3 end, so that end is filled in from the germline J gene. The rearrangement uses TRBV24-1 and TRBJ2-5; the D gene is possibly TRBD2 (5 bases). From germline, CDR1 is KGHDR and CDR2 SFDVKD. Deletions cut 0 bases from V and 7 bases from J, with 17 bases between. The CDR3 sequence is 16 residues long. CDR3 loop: CATSDLQHGDLGTQYF. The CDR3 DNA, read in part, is TGTGCCACCAGTGATTTGCAACACGGGGATTTGGGGACC.

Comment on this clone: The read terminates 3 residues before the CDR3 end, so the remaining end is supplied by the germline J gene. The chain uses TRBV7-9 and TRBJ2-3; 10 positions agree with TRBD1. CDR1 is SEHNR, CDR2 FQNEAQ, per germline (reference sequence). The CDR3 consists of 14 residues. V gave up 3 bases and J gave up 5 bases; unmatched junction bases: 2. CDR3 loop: CASSFGQGGDTQYF. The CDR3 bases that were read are TGTGCCAGCAGCTTCGGACAGGGGGGAGATACG.

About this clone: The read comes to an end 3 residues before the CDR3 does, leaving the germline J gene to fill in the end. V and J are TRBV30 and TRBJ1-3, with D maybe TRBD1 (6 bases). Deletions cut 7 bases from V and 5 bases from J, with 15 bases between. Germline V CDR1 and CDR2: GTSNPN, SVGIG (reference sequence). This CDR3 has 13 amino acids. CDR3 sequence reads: CASRDTTRNTIYF. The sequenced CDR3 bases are TGTGCCTCGCGGGACACCACACGAAACACC.

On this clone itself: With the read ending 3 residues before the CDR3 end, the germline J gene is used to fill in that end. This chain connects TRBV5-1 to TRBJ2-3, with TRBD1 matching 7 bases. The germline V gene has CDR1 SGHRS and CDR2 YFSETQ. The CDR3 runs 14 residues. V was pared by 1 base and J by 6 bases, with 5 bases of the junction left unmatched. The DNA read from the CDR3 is TGCGCCAGCAGCTTGCAAGGGGGCGAGGATACG. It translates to CASSLQGGEDT. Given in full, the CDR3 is CASSLQGGEDTQYF.

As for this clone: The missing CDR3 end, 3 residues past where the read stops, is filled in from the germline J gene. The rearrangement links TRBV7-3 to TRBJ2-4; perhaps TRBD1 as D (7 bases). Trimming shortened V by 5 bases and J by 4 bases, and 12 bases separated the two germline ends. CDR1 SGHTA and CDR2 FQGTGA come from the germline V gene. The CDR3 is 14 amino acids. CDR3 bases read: TGTGCCAGCAGCCTCGCAGGGGGGAAAAACATT. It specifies CASSLAGGKNI. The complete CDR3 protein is CASSLAGGKNIQYF.

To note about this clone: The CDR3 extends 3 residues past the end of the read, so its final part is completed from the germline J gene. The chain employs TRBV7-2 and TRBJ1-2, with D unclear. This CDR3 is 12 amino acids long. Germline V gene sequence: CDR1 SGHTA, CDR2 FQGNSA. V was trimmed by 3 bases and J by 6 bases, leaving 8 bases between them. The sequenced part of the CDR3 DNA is TGTGCCAGCAGCTTGGGTAGGGATGGC. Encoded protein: CASSLGRDG. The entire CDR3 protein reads CASSLGRDGYTF.

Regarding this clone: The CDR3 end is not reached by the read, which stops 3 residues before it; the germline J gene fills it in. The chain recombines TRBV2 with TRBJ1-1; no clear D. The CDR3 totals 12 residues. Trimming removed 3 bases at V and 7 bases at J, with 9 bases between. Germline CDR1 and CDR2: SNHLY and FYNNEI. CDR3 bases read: TGTGCCAGCAGTGACCCACAGCTTGAA. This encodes CASSDPQLE. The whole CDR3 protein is CASSDPQLEAFF.

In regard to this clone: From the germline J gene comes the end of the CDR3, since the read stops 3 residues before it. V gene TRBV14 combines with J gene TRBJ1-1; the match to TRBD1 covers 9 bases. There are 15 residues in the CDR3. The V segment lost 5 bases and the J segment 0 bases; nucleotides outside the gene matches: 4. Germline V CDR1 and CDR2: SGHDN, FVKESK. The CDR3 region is CASSRDRAVNTEAFF. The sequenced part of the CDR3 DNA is TGTGCCAGCAGCAGGGACAGGGCTGTGAACACTGAA.

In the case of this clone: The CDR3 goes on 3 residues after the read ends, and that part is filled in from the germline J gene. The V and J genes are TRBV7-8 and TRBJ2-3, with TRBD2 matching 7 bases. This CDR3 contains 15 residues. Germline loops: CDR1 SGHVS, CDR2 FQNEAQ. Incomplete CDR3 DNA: TGTGCCAGCAGCTTAGAATCTTGGGGGGGGGAGACG. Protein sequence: CASSLESWGGET. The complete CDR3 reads CASSLESWGGETQYF.

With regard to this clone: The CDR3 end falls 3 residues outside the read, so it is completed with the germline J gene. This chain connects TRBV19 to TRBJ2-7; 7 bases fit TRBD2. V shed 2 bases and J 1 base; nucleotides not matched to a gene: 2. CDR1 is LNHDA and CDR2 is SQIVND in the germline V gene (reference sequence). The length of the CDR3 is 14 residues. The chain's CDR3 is CASSIREGSYEQYF. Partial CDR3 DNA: TGTGCCAGTAGTATAAGGGAGGGGTCCTACGAG.

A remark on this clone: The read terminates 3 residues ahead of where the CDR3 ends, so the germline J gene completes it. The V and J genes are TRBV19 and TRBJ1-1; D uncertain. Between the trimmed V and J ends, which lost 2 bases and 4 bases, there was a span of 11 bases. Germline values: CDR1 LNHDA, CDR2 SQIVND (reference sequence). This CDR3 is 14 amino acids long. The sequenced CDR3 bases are TGTGCCAGTAGTATAAAGAGCGTGAGCACTGAA. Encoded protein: CASSIKSVSTE. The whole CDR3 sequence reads CASSIKSVSTEAFF.

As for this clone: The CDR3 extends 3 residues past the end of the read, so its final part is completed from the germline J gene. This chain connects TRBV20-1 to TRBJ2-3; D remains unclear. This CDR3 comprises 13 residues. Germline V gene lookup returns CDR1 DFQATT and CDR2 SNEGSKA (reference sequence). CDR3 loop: CSASKAGSQPQYF. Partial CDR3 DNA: TGCAGTGCTAGTAAGGCAGGATCTCAGCCG.

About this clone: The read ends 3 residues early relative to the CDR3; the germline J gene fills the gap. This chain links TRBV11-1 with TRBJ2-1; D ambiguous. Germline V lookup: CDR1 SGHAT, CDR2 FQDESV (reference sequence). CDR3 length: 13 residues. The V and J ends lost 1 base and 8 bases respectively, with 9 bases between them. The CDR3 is CASSLGTRDEQFF. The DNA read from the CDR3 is TGTGCCAGCAGCTTAGGTACCCGGGATGAG.